Following are 20 T cell receptor beta chains from one sample sequenced in a study of OX40 agonist ivuxolimab in advanced cancers. Data came from immunoSEQ multiplex PCR; TCRdb stores just in-frame clones and leaves some out. Here the sample spans 97,000 or so clones, around 90% being singletons. The sequences come from CD4+ or CD8+ T cells sorted from blood, collected in a trial of the OX40 agonist ivuxolimab. These receptors originate from an adult with an advanced solid tumor such as melanoma, head and neck, liver or kidney cancer.

For this clone: The germline gene is not matched at one end of the junction; a read error may be the cause. The chain links TRBV27 to TRBJ2-5; no clear D. Germline lookup yields CDR1 MNHEY and CDR2 SMNVEV (reference sequence). The CDR3 is made up of 16 amino acids. The CDR3 DNA follows: TGTGCCAGCAGCTTATCGGCCACCACAAAAGGAAAGACCCAGTACTTC. Amino acids: CASSLSATTKGKTQYF.

V is TRBV5-6 and J is TRBJ1-6; no reliable D call. V lost 1 base, J lost 4 bases, and 6 bases lay in between. CDR1 SGHDT and CDR2 YYEEEE come from the germline V gene. The CDR3 extends over 14 amino acids. The chain's CDR3 is CASSLLPYNSPLHF. The DNA of the CDR3 is TGTGCCAGCAGCTTGCTCCCGTATAATTCACCCCTCCACTTT.

This chain links TRBV5-1 with TRBJ1-6; 9 bases line up with TRBD1. The length of the CDR3 is 14 residues. The germline CDR1 and CDR2 sequences are SGHRS and YFSETQ. The ends lost 4 bases at V and 7 bases at J; junction bases unmatched: 3. The CDR3 reads CASSPGQGNSPLHF. The CDR3 bases are TGCGCCAGCAGCCCGGGACAGGGAAATTCACCCCTCCACTTT.

This clone was picked up one time. The V gene is TRBV7-2, the J gene TRBJ2-3; D may be TRBD2 (6 bases). Trimming removed 9 bases from V and 4 bases from J, with 20 bases in between. This CDR3 is built from 15 residues. The germline V gene encodes CDR1 SGHTA and CDR2 FQGNSA. This CDR3 reads CASMQRAGRADTQYF. CDR3 coding DNA: TGTGCCAGTATGCAGCGGGCAGGGCGGGCAGATACGCAGTATTTT.

This chain joins TRBV6-6 and TRBJ1-2; TRBD1 matches 9 bases. The germline gives CDR1 MNHNY, CDR2 SVGAGI (reference sequence). V shed 5 bases, J shed 4 bases, and the junction held 5 bases outside the gene matches. This CDR3 region has 14 residues. DNA for the CDR3: TGTGCCAGCAGTCACAAACAGGGGGCCTATGGCTACACCTTC. Its translation is CASSHKQGAYGYTF.

V gene TRBV13 combines with J gene TRBJ2-1; D may match TRBD1 or TRBD2 (5 bases each). This CDR3 contains 16 residues. In germline, CDR1 is PRHDT, CDR2 FYEKMQ (reference sequence). The ends were cut back, 1 base at V and 1 base at J, with 11 bases in the middle. This chain's CDR3 is CASSLVGEGSYNEQFF. In DNA form, the CDR3 reads TGTGCCAGCAGCTTAGTAGGTGAGGGGTCCTACAATGAGCAGTTCTTC.

The chain carries TRBV28 and TRBJ2-4; D is uncertain. Trimming removed 7 bases at V and 7 bases at J, with 8 bases between. CDR1 MDHEN and CDR2 SYDVKM come from the germline V gene. The CDR3 loop spans 11 amino acids. DNA of the CDR3: TGTGCCAGCACCTCATTGAACATTCAGTACTTC. Its translation: CASTSLNIQYF.

This sequence joins TRBV28 and TRBJ1-1; 9 bases line up with TRBD1. V was pared by 3 bases and J by 4 bases, with 6 bases of the junction left unmatched. This CDR3 region has 15 residues. Germline V CDR1 and CDR2: MDHEN, SYDVKM. CDR3 amino acids: CASSFTQGAFTEAFF. The DNA of the CDR3 is TGTGCCAGCAGTTTTACACAGGGGGCATTCACTGAAGCTTTCTTT.

The chain links TRBV29-1 to TRBJ2-5; weak D call: TRBD1 (6 bases). This CDR3 has 14 amino acids. Per the germline V gene, CDR1 is SQVTM and CDR2 is ANQGSEA. Trimming shortened V by 3 bases and J by 0 bases, and 11 bases separated the two germline ends. CDR3 sequence (DNA): TGCAGCGTTGAGCCCAGGGACAACCAAGAGACCCAGTACTTC. Protein sequence: CSVEPRDNQETQYF.

The chain links TRBV5-6 to TRBJ2-7; maybe TRBD1 (6 bases). The germline CDR1 and CDR2 sequences are SGHDT and YYEEEE. The CDR3 is 16 amino acids. Trimming stripped 0 bases from V and 1 base from J, with 14 bases between. DNA for the CDR3: TGTGCCAGCAGCTTGGGGGGGCGAGGTGTATCCTACGAGCAGTACTTC. This encodes CASSLGGRGVSYEQYF. The full variable domain, in which reference TRBV5-6 and TRBJ2-7 provide the parts outside the CDR3, is DAGVTQSPTHLIKTRGQQVTLRCSPKSGHDTVSWYQQALGQGPQFIFQYYEEEERQRGNFPDRFSGHQFPNYSSELNVNALLLGDSALYLCASSLGGRGVSYEQYFGPGTRLTVT.

The chain joins TRBV5-6 to TRBJ2-1; 7 bases line up with TRBD1. The length of the CDR3 is 15 residues. Germline trimming cut 1 base from V and 3 bases from J; bases unmatched to any gene: 4. Germline V CDR1 and CDR2: SGHDT, YYEEEE. The DNA for the CDR3 is TGTGCCAGCAGCTTGAGACAGGGATACTACAATGAGCAGTTCTTC. Translation gives CASSLRQGYYNEQFF.

The sample holds one count of this clone. The V gene is TRBV5-1, the J gene TRBJ2-5; 7 bases agree with TRBD2. The germline V gene encodes CDR1 SGHRS and CDR2 YFSETQ. Germline trimming cut 6 bases from V and 4 bases from J; bases unmatched to any gene: 9. The CDR3 is made up of 14 amino acids. The CDR3: CASTLSGVGETQYF. CDR3 DNA sequence: TGCGCCAGCACCCTAAGCGGGGTTGGAGAGACCCAGTACTTC.

The chain recombines TRBV9 with TRBJ1-4; D ambiguous. Germline V gene lookup returns CDR1 SGDLS and CDR2 YYNGEE. The CDR3 covers 14 residues. Trimming removed 3 bases at V and 4 bases at J, with 10 bases between. The CDR3 is CASSALGYNEKLFF. The CDR3 DNA reads as TGTGCCAGCAGCGCCCTCGGATATAATGAAAAACTGTTTTTT.

The CDR3 DNA sequence: TGTGCCAGCAGTGCCACCACAGGGCGGGGAGGAACTGAAGCTTTCTTT. This translates into CASSATTGRGGTEAFF. The V call is TRBV25-1, the J call TRBJ1-1, with D possibly TRBD1 on 6 matching bases. Trimming took off 4 bases at V and 5 bases at J, with 20 bases between the two ends. Germline loops: CDR1 MGHDK, CDR2 SYGVNS. The CDR3 is made up of 16 amino acids.

The V call is TRBV19, the J call TRBJ2-2; D may be TRBD2 (6 bases). The CDR3 runs to 15 residues. Deletions cut 3 bases from V and 5 bases from J, with 13 bases between. The germline V gene has CDR1 LNHDA and CDR2 SQIVND (reference sequence). In nucleotides, the CDR3 is TGTGCCAGTAGTATCGGCAGGAGGGAGACCGGGGAGCTGTTTTTT. It specifies CASSIGRRETGELFF. Filled out from reference TRBV19 and TRBJ2-2, the complete variable domain reads DGGITQSPKYLFRKEGQNVTLSCEQNLNHDAMYWYRQDPGQGLRLIYYSQIVNDFQKGDIAEGYSVSREKKESFPLTVTSAQKNPTAFYLCASSIGRRETGELFFGEGSRLTVL.

This clone was counted only a few times. This sequence joins TRBV30 and TRBJ1-5, with no clear D. V gave up 0 bases and J gave up 6 bases, with 9 bases separating them. Germline V gene lookup returns CDR1 GTSNPN and CDR2 SVGIG (reference sequence). This CDR3 spans 13 amino acids. The CDR3 region is CAWSVRIGQPQHF. CDR3 nucleotide sequence: TGTGCCTGGAGTGTGCGCATTGGTCAGCCCCAGCATTTT.

This rearrangement joins TRBV6-6 to TRBJ2-7; 7 bases map to TRBD2. V shed 6 bases and J 1 base; nucleotides not matched to a gene: 3. The V gene's germline CDR1 is MNHNY and CDR2 SVGAGI (reference sequence). The CDR3 is 13 amino acids. The CDR3 DNA is TGTGCCAGCAGCATGGGACTATCCTACGAGCAGTACTTC. Its translation is CASSMGLSYEQYF.

This clone was recorded only once. The rearrangement uses TRBV4-1 and TRBJ1-2; TRBD1 matches 7 bases. This CDR3 contains 15 residues. The germline CDR1 and CDR2 sequences are MGHRA and YSYEKL. V trimming: 4 bases; J trimming: 3 bases; junction bases outside the gene matches: 8. The CDR3, as DNA: TGCGCCAGCAGCCTTCGCGAGGGGGCGGACTATGGCTACACCTTC. It yields the protein CASSLREGADYGYTF.

This chain connects TRBV5-1 to TRBJ1-4; D may be TRBD1 (5 bases). This CDR3 comprises 15 residues. V gave up 4 bases and J gave up 3 bases, with 13 bases separating them. Germline V gives CDR1 SGHRS, CDR2 YFSETQ. The CDR3 nucleotides read TGCGCCAGCAGCCCCGGGGGACGAGCTAATGAAAAACTGTTTTTT. Amino acid sequence: CASSPGGRANEKLFF.

This clone came up a few times. This rearrangement joins TRBV7-2 to TRBJ2-7; maybe TRBD2 (6 bases). CDR3 length: 15 amino acids. The ends were cut back, 5 bases at V and 0 bases at J, with 14 bases in the middle. Germline values: CDR1 SGHTA, CDR2 FQGNSA. CDR3 region: CASSPSVVSSYEQYF. The CDR3 bases are TGTGCCAGCAGCCCTAGCGTGGTGAGCTCCTACGAGCAGTACTTC.